This T cell receptor (beta chain) is from a study of T cells in Graves' hyperthyroidism and ophthalmopathy. Study background: Once the initial diagnosis was made, peripheral blood was obtained before any treatment. General study results and limits: Blood also showed most of the thyroid clonotypes that were expanded above 0.001.

This clonotype has at least ten counts. Its antigen is undetermined. Patients counted as stable if ophthalmopathy did not develop within 18 months. Orbital computed tomography and thyroid ultrasound, together with serum TRAb and thyroxine and clinical symptoms, were used for diagnoses. Amplified TCR beta CDR3 regions came from RNA transcripts. The TCR CDR3 first-round RT-PCR relied on the HTBI primer set. MiXCR, run by TCRdb on the multiplex PCR reads, gives a single entry per CDR3 protein. The sample consists of over 450,000 distinct CDR3 sequences, under 15% of them appearing once. This TCR was sampled from a woman aged 18-29 years with Graves' hyperthyroidism. Material: blood.

The CDR3 spells CASSLKAGTNYGYTF. CDR3 DNA: TGTGCCAGCAGCTTAAAGGCAGGCACCAACTATGGCTACACCTTC. The V gene is TRBV7-2, the J gene TRBJ1-2; no clear D. CDR3 length equals 15 residues. Germline values: CDR1 SGHTA, CDR2 FQGNSA. Trimming took off 2 bases at V and 2 bases at J, with 12 bases between the two ends.